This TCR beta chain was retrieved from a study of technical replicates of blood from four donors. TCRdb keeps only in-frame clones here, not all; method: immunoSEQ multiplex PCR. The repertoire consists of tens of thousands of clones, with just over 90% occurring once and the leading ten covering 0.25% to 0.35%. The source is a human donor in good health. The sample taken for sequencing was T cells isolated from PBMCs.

The CDR3 nucleotides read TGTGCCAGCAGCTTACCTCAGGGTGACCGCCAGAACACTGAAGCTTTCTTT. Its protein is CASSLPQGDRQNTEAFF. The chain is built from TRBV7-9 and TRBJ1-1, with a tentative D call TRBD1 (5 bases). CDR1 and CDR2 (germline): SEHNR, FQNEAQ (reference sequence). The CDR3 length is 17 residues. Trimming took 2 bases from V and 1 from J, leaving 17 bases between them.